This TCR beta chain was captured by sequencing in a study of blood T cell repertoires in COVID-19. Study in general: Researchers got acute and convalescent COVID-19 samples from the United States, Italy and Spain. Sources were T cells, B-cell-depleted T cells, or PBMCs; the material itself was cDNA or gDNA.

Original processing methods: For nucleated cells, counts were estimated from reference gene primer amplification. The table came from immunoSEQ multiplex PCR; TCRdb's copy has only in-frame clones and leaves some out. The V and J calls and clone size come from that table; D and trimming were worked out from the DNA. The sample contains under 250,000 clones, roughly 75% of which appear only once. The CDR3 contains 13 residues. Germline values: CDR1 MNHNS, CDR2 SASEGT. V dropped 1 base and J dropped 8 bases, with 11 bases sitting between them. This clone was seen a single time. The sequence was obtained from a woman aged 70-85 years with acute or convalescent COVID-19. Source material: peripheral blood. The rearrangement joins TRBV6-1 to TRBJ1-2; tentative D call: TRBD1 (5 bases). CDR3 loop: CASSEGRGLGYTF. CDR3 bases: TGTGCCAGCAGTGAAGGGAGGGGACTCGGCTACACCTTC.